What follows are 24 T cell receptor beta chains derived from one specimen sequenced in a study of blood T cell repertoires in COVID-19. Clones were sequenced by immunoSEQ multiplex PCR, and TCRdb holds only the in-frame ones, with some missing. Of approximately 310,000 clones listed, approximately 85% are singletons. Sequenced input: PBMCs or T cells enriched from blood (not recorded which). These receptors were obtained from a man aged 30 to 45 who had recovered from COVID-19.

The chain joins TRBV11-2 to TRBJ1-6; TRBD1 is a possible D gene (6 bases). V shed 9 bases and J shed 7 bases, with 16 bases lying between them. This CDR3 is 14 amino acids long. Germline V lookup: CDR1 SGHAT, CDR2 FQNNGV. The CDR3 nucleotides read TGTGCCAGATACTTTGCGGGGGGCAATTCACCCCTCCACTTT. This gives the protein CARYFAGGNSPLHF.

The J gene is TRBJ1-2, the V gene TRBV5-1; D not certain. The germline CDR1 and CDR2 sequences are SGHRS and YFSETQ. The ends were cut back, 5 bases at V and 4 bases at J, with 12 bases in the middle. This CDR3 has 13 residues. CDR3 amino acids: CASRAGSVYGYTF. CDR3 DNA sequence: TGCGCCAGCAGGGCCGGGAGCGTCTATGGCTACACCTTC. The full variable domain, rest sourced from reference TRBV5-1 and TRBJ1-2, is KAGVTQTPRYLIKTRGQQVTLSCSPISGHRSVSWYQQTPGQGLQFLFEYFSETQRNKGNFPGRFSGRQFSNSRSEMNVSTLELGDSALYLCASRAGSVYGYTFGSGTRLTVV.

This clone has just one count. The gene calls are TRBV5-6 and TRBJ1-3; TRBD1 matches at 7 bases. The CDR3 consists of 15 residues. Trimming removed 2 bases from V and 4 bases from J; junction bases left unmatched: 6. The germline gives CDR1 SGHDT, CDR2 YYEEEE. The CDR3, as DNA: TGTGCCAGCAGCTTAATCAGGGGGTTGGGAAACACCATATATTTT. Its translation: CASSLIRGLGNTIYF.

This chain joins TRBV9 and TRBJ1-1; D is undetermined. The V gene lost 3 bases and the J gene lost 0 bases, with 12 bases spanning the gap. Germline V lookup: CDR1 SGDLS, CDR2 YYNGEE. The CDR3 loop spans 15 amino acids. CDR3 DNA sequence: TGTGCCAGCAGCGCCACCGTTGCGTTGAACACTGAAGCTTTCTTT. Amino acid sequence: CASSATVALNTEAFF.

The rearrangement uses TRBV7-2 and TRBJ2-2, with TRBD2 matching 11 bases. The CDR3 runs 20 residues. The J segment lost 1 base and the V segment lost 0 bases, leaving 10 bases of the junction unmatched. The germline CDR1 and CDR2 sequences are SGHTA and FQGNSA. As DNA, the CDR3 is TGTGCCAGCAGCTTAGCCGTCGGGGTTACTAGCGGGGGGAACACCGGGGAGCTGTTTTTT. Encoded protein: CASSLAVGVTSGGNTGELFF.

This sequence joins TRBV3-1 (or the pseudogene TRBV3-2) and TRBJ2-3; D unresolved. V was cut by 4 bases and J by 0 bases, with 14 bases left in between. This CDR3 is 16 amino acids long. The germline gives CDR1 LGHDT, CDR2 YNNKEL (reference sequence). The chain's CDR3 is CASSLTSEVSTDTQYF. CDR3 nucleotides: TGTGCCAGCAGCCTAACCTCAGAGGTGAGCACAGATACGCAGTATTTT.

In this sample, this clone turned up once. The chain employs TRBV19 and TRBJ1-3; TRBD1 matches at 7 bases. V shed 5 bases, J shed 3 bases, and the junction held 7 bases outside the gene matches. Germline CDR1 LNHDA, CDR2 SQIVND (reference sequence). The CDR3 spans 15 residues. CDR3 protein: CASSSKGALGNTIYF. The CDR3 DNA follows: TGTGCCAGTAGTTCGAAGGGGGCGCTTGGAAACACCATATATTTT.

Only one count was recorded for this clone. The chain links TRBV5-1 to TRBJ2-7; weak D call: TRBD2 (6 bases). Per the germline V gene, CDR1 is SGHRS and CDR2 is YFSETQ. This CDR3 has 16 amino acids. Between the trimmed V and J ends, which lost 4 bases and 4 bases, there was a span of 21 bases. The CDR3 is CASSEYGTQLGYEQYF. The CDR3 DNA reads TGCGCCAGCAGCGAATACGGGACTCAACTTGGGTACGAGCAGTACTTC. Together with reference TRBV5-1 and TRBJ2-7, the CDR3 gives the full variable domain: KAGVTQTPRYLIKTRGQQVTLSCSPISGHRSVSWYQQTPGQGLQFLFEYFSETQRNKGNFPGRFSGRQFSNSRSEMNVSTLELGDSALYLCASSEYGTQLGYEQYFGPGTRLTVT.

This chain connects TRBV7-3 to TRBJ1-2; weak D call: TRBD1 (6 bases). Trimming stripped 0 bases from V and 1 base from J, with 18 bases between. Per germline, CDR1 SGHTA and CDR2 FQGTGA. The CDR3 is made up of 18 amino acids. CDR3 bases: TGTGCCAGCAGCTTAACGTTATCCCACAGGGAGTATAACTATGGCTACACCTTC. It encodes CASSLTLSHREYNYGYTF.

The chain is built from TRBV7-9 and TRBJ2-2; 9 bases are shared with TRBD2. Germline V gene sequence: CDR1 SEHNR, CDR2 FQNEAQ (reference sequence). The CDR3 has 16 residues. The trim removed 2 bases at V and 1 base at J, leaving 2 bases unmatched. This chain's CDR3 is CASSLSAGGNTGELFF. The CDR3 DNA reads as TGTGCCAGCAGCTTATCAGCGGGGGGGAACACCGGGGAGCTGTTTTTT.

The chain joins TRBV19 to TRBJ1-2; possible D gene TRBD1, 5 bases. Between the trimmed V and J ends, which lost 4 bases and 3 bases, there was a span of 9 bases. Germline assignment: CDR1 LNHDA and CDR2 SQIVND (reference sequence). The CDR3 has 13 amino acids. Written as DNA, the CDR3 is TGTGCCAGTAGTACCGACAGAGACTATGGCTACACCTTC. It encodes CASSTDRDYGYTF.

This chain uses TRBV10-1 with TRBJ2-3, with 8 positions matching TRBD2. V lost 6 bases and J lost 2; bases outside the gene matches: 10. This CDR3 has 16 amino acids. Germline V gene sequence: CDR1 WNHNN, CDR2 SYGVQD (reference sequence). The CDR3 DNA sequence: TGCGCCAGCAGCTCAGGTCGCGGGGGGTCCACAGATACGCAGTATTTT. It yields the protein CASSSGRGGSTDTQYF.

CDR3: CATSDPRTGGTGELFF. The CDR3 nucleotides read TGTGCCACCAGTGACCCTAGGACAGGAGGGACCGGGGAGCTGTTTTTT. This rearrangement joins TRBV24-1 to TRBJ2-2, with TRBD1 as a possible D gene (7 bases). Trimming removed 4 bases at V and 5 bases at J, with 16 bases between. The CDR3 runs 16 residues. Germline V gives CDR1 KGHDR, CDR2 SFDVKD.

CDR3 nucleotides: TGCGCCAGCAGCCAAGATTGGGGGGAGGGTCAGCCCCAGCATTTT. This gives the protein CASSQDWGEGQPQHF. The chain links TRBV4-3 to TRBJ1-5; D is perhaps TRBD1 (5 bases). The germline CDR1 and CDR2 sequences are LGHNA and YSLEER. V was clipped by 0 bases and J by 6 bases, with 12 bases between them. The CDR3 has 15 residues.

This chain uses TRBV6-6 with TRBJ1-5; D unclear. Looked up from germline, CDR1 is MNHNY and CDR2 is SVGAGI (reference sequence). CDR3 length equals 15 residues. The germline V and J ends were trimmed by 2 bases and 3 bases, with 11 bases remaining between them. The CDR3 nucleotides are TGTGCCAGCAGTTACAGGGAGGCGCCCAATCAGCCCCAGCATTTT. Translated, it gives CASSYREAPNQPQHF.

This clone showed up just a few times. The rearrangement joins TRBV5-1 to TRBJ1-2; 10 bases fit TRBD1. Trimming removed 3 bases from V and 8 bases from J; junction bases left unmatched: 4. Looked up from germline, CDR1 is SGHRS and CDR2 is YFSETQ. The CDR3 has 13 residues. This CDR3 reads CASSSETGGGYTF. DNA of the CDR3: TGCGCCAGCAGCTCCGAGACAGGGGGCGGCTACACCTTC.

The gene calls are TRBV6-2 or TRBV6-3 and TRBJ1-3, with 9 bases that match TRBD1. J was trimmed by 5 bases and V by 6 bases; bases with no gene match: 11. The germline V gene encodes CDR1 MNHEY and CDR2 SVGEGT. The CDR3 length is 16 residues. CDR3 loop: CASSRTGTGSRNTIYF. CDR3 DNA sequence: TGTGCCAGCAGCCGAACCGGGACAGGGTCTCGAAACACCATATATTTT.

The chain joins TRBV10-3 to TRBJ2-3; D is ambiguous. Germline V gene lookup returns CDR1 ENHRY and CDR2 SYGVKD. The length of the CDR3 is 12 residues. Between the trimmed V and J ends, which lost 3 bases and 4 bases, there was a span of 5 bases. The CDR3 DNA follows: TGTGCCATCAGTGATTCTCCAGATACGCAGTATTTT. Its translation: CAISDSPDTQYF.

The V gene is TRBV3-1 (or the pseudogene TRBV3-2), the J gene TRBJ1-1; D might be TRBD1 (5 bases). This CDR3 comprises 12 residues. Germline CDR1 is LGHDT and CDR2 is YNNKEL (reference sequence). Trimming cost V 4 bases and J 6 bases, with 9 bases left between them. The CDR3 DNA sequence: TGTGCCAGCAGCCTAGGGGTTGCTGAAGCTTTCTTT. This encodes CASSLGVAEAFF.

The CDR3 nucleotides read TGTGCCAGCTCACCAAGGACAGGGGAGGTAGATACGCAGTATTTT. It is translated as CASSPRTGEVDTQYF. This chain joins TRBV18 and TRBJ2-3; 9 bases line up with TRBD1. Germline CDR1 reads KGHSH; CDR2 reads LQKENI. V dropped 2 bases and J dropped 5; count of bases not matched to a gene: 5. This CDR3 comprises 15 residues.

The J gene is TRBJ1-1, the V gene TRBV19, with TRBD1 matching over 9 bases. Looked up from germline, CDR1 is LNHDA and CDR2 is SQIVND (reference sequence). The CDR3 is made up of 15 amino acids. J gave up 5 bases and V 6 bases, and 10 bases lay outside the gene matches. The CDR3: CASSHGQGIYTEAFF. DNA for the CDR3: TGTGCCAGTAGCCATGGACAGGGGATTTATACTGAAGCTTTCTTT.

The rearrangement joins TRBV4-1 to TRBJ2-1; TRBD1 matches 7 bases. CDR1 is MGHRA, CDR2 YSYEKL, per germline. CDR3 length equals 14 residues. The V segment lost 6 bases and the J segment 7 bases; nucleotides outside the gene matches: 9. This chain's CDR3 is CASREGGGRNEQFF. The CDR3 DNA reads TGCGCCAGCAGGGAAGGGGGCGGTAGAAATGAGCAGTTCTTC.

The J gene is TRBJ1-2, the V gene TRBV5-1; tentatively, D is TRBD1 (5 bases). The germline V gene has CDR1 SGHRS and CDR2 YFSETQ. This CDR3 has 14 amino acids. Trimming took 7 bases from V and 7 from J, leaving 20 bases between them. The CDR3 bases are TGCGCCAGCGCTTTCAGGGCGCCAGACAGTGGCTACACCTTC. It specifies CASAFRAPDSGYTF.

There are a few counts of this clone. V gene TRBV19 combines with J gene TRBJ1-2; 8 positions agree with TRBD1. Germline V CDR1 and CDR2: LNHDA, SQIVND (reference sequence). V lost 7 bases, J lost 5 bases, and 12 bases stayed unmatched. This CDR3 contains 15 residues. DNA for the CDR3: TGTGCCAGTAAACCTCCGGGGACAGGTGTGTATGGCTACACCTTC. It specifies CASKPPGTGVYGYTF.